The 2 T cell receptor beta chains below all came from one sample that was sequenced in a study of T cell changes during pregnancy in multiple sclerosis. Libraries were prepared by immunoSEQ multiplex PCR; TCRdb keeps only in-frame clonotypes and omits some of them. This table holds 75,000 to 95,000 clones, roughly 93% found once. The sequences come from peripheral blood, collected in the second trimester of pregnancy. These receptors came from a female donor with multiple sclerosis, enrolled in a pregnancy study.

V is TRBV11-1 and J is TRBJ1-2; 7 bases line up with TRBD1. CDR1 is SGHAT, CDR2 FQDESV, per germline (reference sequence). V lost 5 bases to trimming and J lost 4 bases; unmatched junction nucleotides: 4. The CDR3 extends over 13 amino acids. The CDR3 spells CASSAGTAYGYTF. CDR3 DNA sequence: TGTGCCAGCAGCGCGGGGACAGCCTATGGCTACACCTTC.

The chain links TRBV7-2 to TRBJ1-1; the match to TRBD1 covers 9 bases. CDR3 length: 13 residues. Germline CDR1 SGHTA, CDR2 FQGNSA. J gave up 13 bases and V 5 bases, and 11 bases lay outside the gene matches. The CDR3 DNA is TGTGCCAGCAGCCCCGGGACAGGGTCCCGTGGTTTCTTT. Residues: CASSPGTGSRGFF.